The 5 T cell receptor beta chains below were found in one sample sequenced in a study of OX40 agonist ivuxolimab in advanced cancers. Sequencing used immunoSEQ multiplex PCR; TCRdb keeps in-frame clones, though not all of them. The data hold about 70,000 clones, with roughly 83% observed a single time. This sample comprised CD4+ or CD8+ T cells sorted from blood, obtained in a trial of the OX40 agonist ivuxolimab. These receptor sequences come from an adult with an advanced solid tumor such as melanoma, head and neck, liver or kidney cancer.

V gene TRBV6-5 combines with J gene TRBJ2-7; D not resolved. CDR1 and CDR2 (germline): MNHEY, SVGAGI. The CDR3 sequence is 15 residues long. V was shortened by 0 bases and J by 7 bases, with 16 bases between the two germline ends. In DNA, the CDR3 is TGTGCCAGCAGTTACTCACCTATGGACCCGTGGGAGCAGTACTTC. This codes for CASSYSPMDPWEQYF.

The chain uses TRBV6-5 and TRBJ2-3, with D possibly TRBD1 on 5 matching bases. CDR1 MNHEY and CDR2 SVGAGI come from the germline V gene. The CDR3 contains 15 residues. Trimming took 2 bases from V and 4 from J, leaving 13 bases between them. This chain's CDR3 is CASSYGALLSDTQYF. Here the CDR3 DNA reads TGTGCCAGCAGTTACGGGGCGTTGTTATCAGATACGCAGTATTTT.

The chain carries TRBV11-1 and TRBJ2-7; D is possibly TRBD1 or TRBD2 (5 bases each). The CDR3 loop spans 14 amino acids. Germline CDR1 is SGHAT and CDR2 is FQDESV (reference sequence). Trimming took 5 bases from V and 0 from J, leaving 11 bases between them. In DNA form, the CDR3 reads TGTGCCAGCAGCCTCCGGGACGGCTCCTACGAGCAGTACTTC. Translation gives CASSLRDGSYEQYF.

The gene calls are TRBV7-3 and TRBJ2-5; D is perhaps TRBD2 (6 bases). This CDR3 has 14 amino acids. The V end was cut by 2 bases, the J end by 2 bases, with 9 bases between. Germline CDR1 is SGHTA and CDR2 is FQGTGA. Here the CDR3 reads CASSLHRGQETQYF. In nucleotides, the CDR3 is TGTGCCAGCAGCTTACACCGGGGGCAAGAGACCCAGTACTTC.

V and J are TRBV6-5 and TRBJ1-1; D might be TRBD1 (6 bases). This CDR3 is built from 12 residues. V dropped 10 bases and J dropped 5 bases, with 14 bases sitting between them. Germline CDR1 reads MNHEY; CDR2 reads SVGAGI. The CDR3 here is CATRTGRTEAFF. The CDR3 DNA is TGTGCCACCCGAACAGGGAGGACTGAAGCTTTCTTT.